The 8 T cell receptor beta chains below come from one sample, sequenced in a study of cytomegalovirus exposure and HLA in healthy donors. Primers for the PCR totalled 60 Vbeta and 13 Jbeta. Clones were sequenced by immunoSEQ multiplex PCR, and TCRdb holds only the in-frame ones, with some missing. Counted here are around 130,000 clones, about 81% occurring once; the ten biggest clones make up around 2%. Sequenced material: PBMCs. All receptors come from a man aged 40-49 years in good health and CMV-seronegative.

The rearrangement joins TRBV4-1 to TRBJ2-2; 12 bases align to TRBD2. J lost 2 bases, V lost 0 bases, and 1 base had no gene match. Germline CDR1 MGHRA, CDR2 YSYEKL. This CDR3 comprises 17 residues. The CDR3, as DNA: TGCGCCAGCAGCCAAGAACTAGCGGGAGGAAACACCGGGGAGCTGTTTTTT. This codes for CASSQELAGGNTGELFF.

The CDR3 reads CASSASGQPNQPQHF. In DNA, the CDR3 is TGTGCCAGCAGCGCATCAGGACAACCGAATCAGCCCCAGCATTTT. V and J are TRBV7-2 and TRBJ1-5; D is perhaps TRBD1 (5 bases). This CDR3 is built from 15 residues. The V end lost 5 bases, the J end lost 4 bases, and 15 bases lay between the germline ends. From germline, CDR1 is SGHTA and CDR2 FQGNSA.

The V and J genes are TRBV7-2 and TRBJ1-1; D is unclear. The CDR3 totals 11 residues. Germline loops: CDR1 SGHTA, CDR2 FQGNSA. V was clipped by 2 bases and J by 7 bases, with 5 bases between them. The CDR3 loop reads CASSLLREAFF. In nucleotides, the CDR3 is TGTGCCAGCAGCTTACTGCGTGAAGCTTTCTTT. The full variable domain, in which reference TRBV7-2 and TRBJ1-1 provide the parts outside the CDR3, is GAGVSQSPSNKVTEKGKDVELRCDPISGHTALYWYRQSLGQGLEFLIYFQGNSAPDKSGLPSDRFSAERTGGSVSTLTIQRTQQEDSAVYLCASSLLREAFFGQGTRLTVV.

This clone was counted between two and nine times. Other DNA sequences in the same sample also yield this CDR3. The chain is built from TRBV2 and TRBJ2-7; 7 bases fit TRBD1. J lost 2 bases, V lost 6 bases, and 7 bases had no gene match. This CDR3 comprises 14 residues. Germline V gene lookup returns CDR1 SNHLY and CDR2 FYNNEI. The CDR3 reads CASSDRDRAYEQYF. CDR3 sequence (DNA): TGTGCCAGCAGCGACCGGGACAGAGCCTACGAGCAGTACTTC.

The chain links TRBV19 to TRBJ2-5; no firm D call. Deletions cut 6 bases from V and 2 bases from J, with 13 bases between. This CDR3 comprises 14 residues. Germline V gene sequence: CDR1 LNHDA, CDR2 SQIVND (reference sequence). The CDR3 region has the DNA TGTGCCAGTAGGGGCCAAGGTGTTCAAGAGACCCAGTACTTC. This sequence encodes CASRGQGVQETQYF.

There are a few counts of this clone. The gene calls are TRBV19 and TRBJ2-1; no clear D gene. This CDR3 has 14 amino acids. The germline gives CDR1 LNHDA, CDR2 SQIVND (reference sequence). V lost 2 bases and J 4 bases, leaving 9 bases between the germline ends. As DNA, the CDR3 is TGTGCCAGTAGTATATTTTCCATTTACAATGAGCAGTTCTTC. Its protein is CASSIFSIYNEQFF.

This clone came up a few times. The rearrangement uses TRBV30 and TRBJ2-3; TRBD1 is a possible D gene (6 bases). With 3 bases removed from V and 0 bases from J, the gap between germline ends came to 10 bases. CDR3 length equals 14 residues. Germline CDR1 GTSNPN, CDR2 SVGIG (reference sequence). The CDR3 loop reads CAWRDGQSTDTQYF. The CDR3, as DNA: TGTGCCTGGAGGGATGGACAGAGCACAGATACGCAGTATTTT.

The chain employs TRBV19 and TRBJ2-7; perhaps TRBD1 as D (6 bases). CDR1 is LNHDA, CDR2 SQIVND, per germline (reference sequence). The CDR3 extends over 17 amino acids. The V end lost 5 bases, the J end lost 3 bases, and 23 bases lay between the germline ends. The CDR3 loop reads CASSYTVTGPPYYEQYF. The CDR3 DNA sequence: TGTGCCAGTAGTTATACTGTTACAGGGCCCCCCTACTACGAGCAGTACTTC.